The clone carrying this TCR beta chain was detected a few times. Antigen: not known. The data derive from a study of identical twins' blood T cells. Whole-study findings and limits: Each donor's most abundant TCRbeta clonotypes shared more CDR3 sequences with her twin than unrelated donors.

TCR cDNA libraries came from RNA via a modified published protocol. In the original analysis: Clonotypes per individual ranged from about 85,000 to nearly 500,000. TCRdb fed the 5' RACE reads into MiXCR, producing one record per CDR3 protein. None of the V and J calls come from the authors' own analysis; TCRdb made them. This table has 350,000 to 450,000 distinct CDR3 sequences, around 30% appearing once. CDR1 is SGHTA and CDR2 is FQGNSA in the germline V gene. V was clipped by 6 bases and J by 1 base, with 17 bases between them. The CDR3 is 16 amino acids. The chain carries TRBV7-2 and TRBJ2-3; the D is unclear. This receptor was identified in a woman between 18 and 55 years old in good health. Sequenced sample: PBMCs. CDR3 sequence reads: CASSPGAPYGTDTQYF. The CDR3 DNA reads TGTGCCAGCAGTCCCGGTGCACCGTACGGCACAGATACGCAGTATTTT.